This T cell receptor (beta chain) was documented in a study of cytomegalovirus exposure and HLA in healthy donors. Study-wide context: HLA-typed donors were the source of 82 million or so unique TCRs, which an early data release held.

The PCR made use of 60 Vbeta and 13 Jbeta primers. Sequencing was performed with immunoSEQ multiplex PCR; in TCRdb, only in-frame clones are kept and a portion is missing. The sample lists about 160,000 clones; about 85% were seen once. The CDR3 is 13 amino acids. The germline V gene has CDR1 SGHNT and CDR2 YYREEE (reference sequence). V was cut by 0 bases and J by 3 bases, with 7 bases left in between. Donors were nominally healthy when sampled, though unrecorded immune exposures were likely. The receptor was isolated from a man younger than 35 in good health and CMV-seropositive. The chain has TRBV5-4 and TRBJ2-7, with TRBD1 as a possible D gene (5 bases). The sample comprised PBMCs. CDR3: CASSLGGGYEQYF. The CDR3, as DNA: TGTGCCAGCAGCTTGGGGGGCGGCTACGAGCAGTACTTC.